Listed here are 8 T cell receptor beta chains from one sample, sequenced in a study of blood T cell repertoires in COVID-19. TCRdb's table, derived via immunoSEQ multiplex PCR, lists solely in-frame clones and lacks some. This sample has 200,000 to 250,000 clones, with 84% found just once. Sequencing was carried out using peripheral blood. These receptors came from a man under 40 with active or convalescent COVID-19.

The CDR3 coding sequence is TGTGCCACCAGCGCAAGCCTTACAGGGGCCGATTCACCCCTCCACTTT. This encodes CATSASLTGADSPLHF. The chain links TRBV15 to TRBJ1-6; 7 bases match TRBD1. V was clipped by 5 bases and J by 8 bases; unmatched bases: 12. The CDR3 sequence is 16 residues long. Germline CDR1 reads LNHNV; CDR2 reads YYDKDF (reference sequence).

The chain employs TRBV5-4 and TRBJ2-1; TRBD1 is a possible D gene (6 bases). From germline, CDR1 is SGHNT and CDR2 YYREEE (reference sequence). This CDR3 comprises 17 residues. The germline V and J ends were trimmed by 6 bases and 5 bases, with 24 bases remaining between them. CDR3 coding DNA: TGTGCCAGCAAGTCCCGGGTGAGAGGGGGTTTCGACAATGAGCAGTTCTTC. This encodes CASKSRVRGGFDNEQFF.

The table lists this clone with a count of one. The chain has TRBV27 and TRBJ1-1, with TRBD1 as a possible D gene (6 bases). CDR1 and CDR2 (germline): MNHEY, SMNVEV (reference sequence). V was pared by 3 bases and J by 1 base, with 15 bases between. CDR3 length equals 16 residues. CDR3 residues: CASSFRAGAQNTEAFF. In nucleotides, the CDR3 is TGTGCCAGCAGTTTTAGAGCAGGGGCGCAGAACACTGAAGCTTTCTTT.

The chain uses TRBV6-1 and TRBJ1-5, with D maybe TRBD1 (5 bases). Germline V CDR1 and CDR2: MNHNS, SASEGT. The germline V and J ends were trimmed by 2 bases and 3 bases, with 11 bases remaining between them. The CDR3 runs 15 residues. CDR3 amino acids: CASSELGGVNQPQHF. CDR3 in DNA: TGTGCCAGCAGTGAATTGGGGGGGGTCAATCAGCCCCAGCATTTT.

This rearrangement joins TRBV7-9 to TRBJ2-1; 7 bases line up with TRBD1. Germline CDR1 reads SEHNR; CDR2 reads FQNEAQ (reference sequence). CDR3 length: 16 amino acids. With V trimmed by 1 base and J by 7 bases, 10 bases remained unmatched. Here the CDR3 DNA reads TGTGCCAGCAGCTTAGAAGTAGGGGGCCCACTGAATGAGCAGTTCTTC. Translating gives CASSLEVGGPLNEQFF.

The chain uses TRBV6-5 and TRBJ1-2, with D tentatively TRBD1 (5 bases). There are 12 residues in the CDR3. Trimming pared 5 bases from V and 7 bases from J, leaving 11 bases between. CDR1 and CDR2 (germline): MNHEY, SVGAGI. In DNA form, the CDR3 reads TGTGCCAGCAGTCCTGGGGGGGGTGGCTACACCTTC. Its protein is CASSPGGGGYTF.

The V gene is TRBV15, the J gene TRBJ2-7, with a possible D match to TRBD1 (6 bases). Germline CDR1 is LNHNV and CDR2 is YYDKDF (reference sequence). Trimming cost V 5 bases and J 2 bases, with 22 bases left between them. The CDR3 runs 17 residues. The CDR3 sequence is CATSETFGDRSTYEQYF. CDR3 DNA sequence: TGTGCCACCAGCGAAACCTTTGGTGACAGGTCCACCTACGAGCAGTACTTC.

The chain joins TRBV18 to TRBJ1-3, with unresolved D. CDR1 is KGHSH and CDR2 is LQKENI in the germline V gene. V shed 3 bases and J shed 0 bases, with 12 bases lying between them. CDR3 length: 16 residues. The CDR3 here is CASSPPPGTSGNTIYF. As DNA, the CDR3 is TGTGCCAGCTCACCTCCACCGGGAACCTCTGGAAACACCATATATTTT.